The T cell receptor beta chain under discussion was sequenced for a study of Graves' ophthalmopathy and Graves' hyperthyroidism. About the research overall: If no ophthalmopathy appeared within 18 months of follow-up, hyperthyroidism was termed stable.

A few counts support this clonotype. Its antigen is undetermined. CDR3 length equals 16 residues. Trimming removed 1 base from V and 3 bases from J, with 16 bases in between. Germline V gene sequence: CDR1 SGHRS, CDR2 YFSETQ. Study-level results: Blood also contained most of the expanded thyroid clonotypes above 0.001 frequency. Sensitivity of approximately 70% and specificity of nearly 75% were achieved by the model that predicted ophthalmopathy progression. Built on 13 signatures, a model told ophthalmopathy apart from stable hyperthyroidism with over 85% sensitivity and around 80% specificity.

Beta-chain TCR CDR3 regions were amplified from RNA transcripts. RT-PCR was first run with HTBI primers, then multiplex PCR in a second round. TCRdb redid the calling of the multiplex PCR reads with MiXCR, one entry per CDR3 protein. The sample includes 900,000 to 1,200,000 distinct CDR3 sequences, approximately 35% of them seen just once. The chain uses TRBV5-1 and TRBJ2-5; maybe TRBD2 (5 bases). This receptor was identified in an adult man with Graves' hyperthyroidism. Source material: peripheral blood or thyroid tissue (not recorded which). The CDR3 reads CASSLSGGSREETQYF. DNA of the CDR3: TGCGCCAGCAGCTTGAGCGGAGGAAGTAGGGAAGAGACCCAGTACTTC.